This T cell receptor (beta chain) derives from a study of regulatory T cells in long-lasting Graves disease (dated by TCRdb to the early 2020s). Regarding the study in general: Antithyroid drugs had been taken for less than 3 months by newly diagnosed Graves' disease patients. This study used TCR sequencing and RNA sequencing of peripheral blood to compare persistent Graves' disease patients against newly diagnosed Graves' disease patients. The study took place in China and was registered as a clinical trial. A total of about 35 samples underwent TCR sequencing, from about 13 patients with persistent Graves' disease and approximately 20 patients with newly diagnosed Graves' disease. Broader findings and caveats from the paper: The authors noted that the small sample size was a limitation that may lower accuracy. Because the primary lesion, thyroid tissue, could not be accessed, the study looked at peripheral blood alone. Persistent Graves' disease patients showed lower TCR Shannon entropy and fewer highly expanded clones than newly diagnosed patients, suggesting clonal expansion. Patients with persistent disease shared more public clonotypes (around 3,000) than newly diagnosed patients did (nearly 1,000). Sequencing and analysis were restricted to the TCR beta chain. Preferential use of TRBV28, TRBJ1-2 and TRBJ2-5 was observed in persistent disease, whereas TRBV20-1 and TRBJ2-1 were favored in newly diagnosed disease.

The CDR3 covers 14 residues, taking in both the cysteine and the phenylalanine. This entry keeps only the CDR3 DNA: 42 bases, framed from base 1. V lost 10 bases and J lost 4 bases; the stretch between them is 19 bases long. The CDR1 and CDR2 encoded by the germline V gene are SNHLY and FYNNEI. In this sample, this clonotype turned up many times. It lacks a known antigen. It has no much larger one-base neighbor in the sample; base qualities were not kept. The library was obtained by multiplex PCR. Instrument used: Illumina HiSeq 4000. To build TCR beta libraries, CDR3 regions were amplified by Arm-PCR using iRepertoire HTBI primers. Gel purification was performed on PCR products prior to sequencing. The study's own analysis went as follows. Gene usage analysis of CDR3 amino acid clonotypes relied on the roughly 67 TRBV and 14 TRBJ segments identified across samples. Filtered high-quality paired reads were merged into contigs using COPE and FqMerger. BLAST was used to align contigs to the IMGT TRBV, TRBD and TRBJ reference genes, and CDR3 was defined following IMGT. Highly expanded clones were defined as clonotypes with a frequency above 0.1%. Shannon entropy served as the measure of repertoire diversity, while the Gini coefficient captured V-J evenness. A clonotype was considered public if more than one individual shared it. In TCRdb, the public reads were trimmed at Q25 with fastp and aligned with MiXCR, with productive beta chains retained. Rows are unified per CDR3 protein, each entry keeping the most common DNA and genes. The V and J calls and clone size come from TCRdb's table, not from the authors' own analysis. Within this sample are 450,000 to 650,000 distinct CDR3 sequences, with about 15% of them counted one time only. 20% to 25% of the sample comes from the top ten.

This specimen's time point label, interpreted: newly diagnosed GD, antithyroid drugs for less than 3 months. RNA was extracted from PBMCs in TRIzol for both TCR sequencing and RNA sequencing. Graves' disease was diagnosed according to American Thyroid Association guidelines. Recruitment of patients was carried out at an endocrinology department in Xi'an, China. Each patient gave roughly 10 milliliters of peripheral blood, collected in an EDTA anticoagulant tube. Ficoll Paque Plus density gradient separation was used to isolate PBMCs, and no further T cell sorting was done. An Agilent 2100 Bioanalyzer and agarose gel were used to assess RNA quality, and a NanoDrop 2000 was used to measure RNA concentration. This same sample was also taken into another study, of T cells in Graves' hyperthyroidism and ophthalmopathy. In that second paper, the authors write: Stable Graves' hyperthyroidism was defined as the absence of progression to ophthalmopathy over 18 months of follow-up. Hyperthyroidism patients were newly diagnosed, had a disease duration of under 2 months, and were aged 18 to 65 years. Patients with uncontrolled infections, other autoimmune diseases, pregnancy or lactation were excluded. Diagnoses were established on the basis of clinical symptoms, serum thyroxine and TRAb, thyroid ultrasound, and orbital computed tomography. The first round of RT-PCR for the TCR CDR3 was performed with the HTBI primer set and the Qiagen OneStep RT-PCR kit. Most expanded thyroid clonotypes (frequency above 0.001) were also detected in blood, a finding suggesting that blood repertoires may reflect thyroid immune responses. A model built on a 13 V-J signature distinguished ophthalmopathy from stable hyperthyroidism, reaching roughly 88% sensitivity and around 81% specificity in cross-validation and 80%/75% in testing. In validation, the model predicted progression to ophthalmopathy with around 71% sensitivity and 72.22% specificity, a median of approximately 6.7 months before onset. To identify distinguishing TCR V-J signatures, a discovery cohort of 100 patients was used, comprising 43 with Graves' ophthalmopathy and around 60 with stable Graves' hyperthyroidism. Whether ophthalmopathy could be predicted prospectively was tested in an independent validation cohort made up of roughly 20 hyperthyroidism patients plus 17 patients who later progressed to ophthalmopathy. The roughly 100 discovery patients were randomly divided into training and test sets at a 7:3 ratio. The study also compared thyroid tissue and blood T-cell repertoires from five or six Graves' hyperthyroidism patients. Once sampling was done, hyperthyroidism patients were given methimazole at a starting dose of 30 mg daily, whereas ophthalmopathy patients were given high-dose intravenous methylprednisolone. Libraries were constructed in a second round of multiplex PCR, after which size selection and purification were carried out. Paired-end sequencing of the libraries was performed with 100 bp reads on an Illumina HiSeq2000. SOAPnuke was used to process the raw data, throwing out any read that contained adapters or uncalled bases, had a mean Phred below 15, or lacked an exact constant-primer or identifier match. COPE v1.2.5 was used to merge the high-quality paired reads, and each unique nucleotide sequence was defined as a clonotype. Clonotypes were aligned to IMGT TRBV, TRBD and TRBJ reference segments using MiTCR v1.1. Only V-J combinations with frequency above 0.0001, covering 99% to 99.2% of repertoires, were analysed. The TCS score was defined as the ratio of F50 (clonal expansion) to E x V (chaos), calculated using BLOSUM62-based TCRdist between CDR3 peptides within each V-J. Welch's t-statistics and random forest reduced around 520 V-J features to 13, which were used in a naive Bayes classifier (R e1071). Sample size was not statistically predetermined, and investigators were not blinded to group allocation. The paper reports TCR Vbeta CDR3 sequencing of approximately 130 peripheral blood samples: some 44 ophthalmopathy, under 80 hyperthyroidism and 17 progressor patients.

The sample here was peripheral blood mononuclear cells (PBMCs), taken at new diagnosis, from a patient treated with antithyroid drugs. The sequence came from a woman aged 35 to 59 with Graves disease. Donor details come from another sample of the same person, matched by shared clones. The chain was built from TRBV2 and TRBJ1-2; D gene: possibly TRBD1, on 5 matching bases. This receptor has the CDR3 CATSAWGGSYGYTF. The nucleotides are TGTGCCACCTCCGCGTGGGGCGGGAGCTATGGCTACACCTTC. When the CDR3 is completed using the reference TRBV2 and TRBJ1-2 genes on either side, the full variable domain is EPEVTQTPSHQVTQMGQEVILRCVPISNHLYFYWYRQILGQKVEFLVSFYNNEISEKSEIFDDQFSVERPDGSNFTLKIRSTKLEDSAMYFCATSAWGGSYGYTFGSGTRLTVV.